This TCR beta chain was captured by sequencing in a study of blood T cell repertoires in COVID-19 (dated by TCRdb to about 2020). Context from the whole study: The collaborator samples originated in the United States, Italy and Spain and spanned the acute and convalescent phases of COVID-19. Where available, HLA class I and class II types were obtained from metadata supplied by the sample provider rather than from assay-based typing. The repertoires were made available in a free public database intended to serve as a resource for research on the immune response to SARS-CoV-2. Deeply sampled blood TCRbeta repertoires from subjects exposed to, actively infected with, or recovered from COVID-19 were included in the dataset. The samples were drawn from two sources: the first 160 participants of the ongoing ImmuneRACE study, and 1,000 to 1,500 subjects contributed by 6 global collaborators. Sample metadata almost always included a de-identified subject ID, COVID-19 status, age in years and sex. The prospective study material was composed of cDNA or gDNA derived from T cells, B-cell-depleted T cells, or PBMCs.

TCRbeta CDR3 regions were amplified from genomic DNA by means of the immunoSEQ Assay, a bias-controlled multiplex PCR. The original pipeline was this. Within the assay, amplification of reference gene primers was used to estimate how many nucleated cells each sample contained. To quantify the absolute abundance of each unique TCRbeta CDR3 rearrangement, sequence reads were collapsed and filtered. Productive Simpson clonality was computed per sample as the square root of Simpson's diversity index over productive rearrangements. TCRdb took this table from immuneACCESS and kept in-frame rearrangements with V and J called. Such tables lack part of the clones; where checked against another copy, unresolved V genes explain under half of the gap, and the rest is unexplained. V and J calls and clone size are those listed in that table; D and trimming were worked out from the DNA. Counted in this sample were some 370,000 clones; roughly nine tenths of them appeared once. Jointly, the top ten make up more than 1% of the sample.

Compared with germline, V lacks 5 bases and J lacks 0 bases; bases without a gene match: 16. The germline V gene encodes CDR1 MNHEY and CDR2 SMNVEV (reference sequence). The CDR3 numbers 19 residues from cysteine through phenylalanine. The retained sequence is limited to the CDR3, 57 bases, with the frame set at the first base. Collaborating institutions collected whole blood in K2EDTA tubes following their own protocols. Collaborator samples were shipped for TCRbeta analysis as frozen whole blood, isolated PBMCs, or DNA extracted from either sample type. General study outcomes and caveats: The amount of clinical and demographic metadata varied by source and participant and was provided uncurated.

Comments on this clone: Its antigen is not yet known. Base qualities are not recorded, but no much larger clone differs from it by a single base.

The receptor chain draws on TRBV27 and TRBJ1-5; 7 bases in the middle match TRBD1. The clonotype originates from a middle-aged man with acute or convalescent COVID-19. The sequencing sample was made of peripheral blood. The CDR3 reads as follows: CASSPGVGTATYSNQPQHF. Read as DNA, the sequence is TGTGCCAGCAGTCCAGGGGTCGGGACAGCCACATATAGCAATCAGCCCCAGCATTTT.